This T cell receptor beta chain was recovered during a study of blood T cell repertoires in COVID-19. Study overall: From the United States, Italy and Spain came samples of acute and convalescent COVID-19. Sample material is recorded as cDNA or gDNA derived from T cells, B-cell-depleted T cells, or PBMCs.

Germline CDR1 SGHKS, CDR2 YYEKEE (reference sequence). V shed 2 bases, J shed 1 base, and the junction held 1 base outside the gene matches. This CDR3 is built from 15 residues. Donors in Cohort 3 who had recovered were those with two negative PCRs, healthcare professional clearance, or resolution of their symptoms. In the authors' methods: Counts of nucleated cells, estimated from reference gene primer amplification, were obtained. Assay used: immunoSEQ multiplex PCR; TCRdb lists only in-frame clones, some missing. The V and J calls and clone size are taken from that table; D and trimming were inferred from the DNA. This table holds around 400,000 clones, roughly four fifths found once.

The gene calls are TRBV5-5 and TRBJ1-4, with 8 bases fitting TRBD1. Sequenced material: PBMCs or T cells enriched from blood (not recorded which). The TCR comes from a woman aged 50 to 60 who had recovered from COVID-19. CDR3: CASSFDRGTNEKLFF. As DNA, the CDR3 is TGTGCCAGCAGCTTCGACAGGGGAACTAATGAAAAACTGTTTTTT. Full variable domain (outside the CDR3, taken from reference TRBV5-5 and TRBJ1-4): DAGVTQSPTHLIKTRGQQVTLRCSPISGHKSVSWYQQVLGQGPQFIFQYYEKEERGRGNFPDRFSARQFPNYSSELNVNALLLGDSALYLCASSFDRGTNEKLFFGSGTQLSVL.